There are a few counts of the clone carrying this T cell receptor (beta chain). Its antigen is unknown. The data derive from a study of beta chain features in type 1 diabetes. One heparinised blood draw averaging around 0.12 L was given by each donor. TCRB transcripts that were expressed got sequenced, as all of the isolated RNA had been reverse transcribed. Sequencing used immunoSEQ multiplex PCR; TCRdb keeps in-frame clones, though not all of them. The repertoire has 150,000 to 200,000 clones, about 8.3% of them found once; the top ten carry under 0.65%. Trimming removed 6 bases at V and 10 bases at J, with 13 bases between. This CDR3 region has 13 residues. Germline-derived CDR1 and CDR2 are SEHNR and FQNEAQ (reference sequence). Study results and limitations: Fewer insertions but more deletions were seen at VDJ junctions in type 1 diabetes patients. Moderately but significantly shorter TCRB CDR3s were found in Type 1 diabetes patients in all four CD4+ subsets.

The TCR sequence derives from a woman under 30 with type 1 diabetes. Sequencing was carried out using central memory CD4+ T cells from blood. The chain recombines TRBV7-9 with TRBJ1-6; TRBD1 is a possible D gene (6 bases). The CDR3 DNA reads TGTGCCAGCAGAGGTGAGGGGGACTCACCCCTCCACTTT. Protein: CASRGEGDSPLHF.